This is a list of T cell receptor beta chains from one sample in a study of blood T cell repertoires in COVID-19. Sequencing used immunoSEQ multiplex PCR; TCRdb keeps in-frame clones, though not all of them. The sample has 200,000 to 250,000 clones; about nine tenths are singletons. The sequenced sample was peripheral blood. The receptors were sampled from a man aged 50 or older with acute or convalescent COVID-19. CDR3s include the opening cysteine and the closing phenylalanine or tryptophan.

V gene	J gene	CDR3 protein
TRBV5-1	TRBJ1-6	CASSLAGGGESPLHF
TRBV7-9	TRBJ1-4	CASSLMGTNEKLFF
TRBV27	TRBJ2-1	CASSSPMGQGNEQFF
TRBV19	TRBJ1-6	CASIQTGQGSPLHF
TRBV12-3/TRBV12-4	TRBJ1-5	CASSSEGNQPQHF
TRBV4-2	TRBJ2-7	CASSQQRGYEQYF
TRBV6-6	TRBJ2-1	CASSYSTGGRDEQFF
TRBV6-5	TRBJ2-6	CASSYSGGGGANVLTF
TRBV6-1	TRBJ2-3	CASSEALLNGRGSAQYF
TRBV12-3/TRBV12-4	TRBJ2-7	CASTLTGPDEQYF
TRBV2	TRBJ1-2	CASSSFMPSPYGYTF
TRBV6-6	TRBJ1-5	CASSYQSNQPQHF
TRBV5-1	TRBJ2-2	CASSRISTGELFF
TRBV12-3/TRBV12-4	TRBJ1-5	CASSWTGDQPQHF
TRBV5-1	TRBJ1-1	CASSWTGGTEAFF
TRBV5-8	TRBJ1-2	CASSSQINNYGYTF
TRBV6-4	TRBJ2-1	CASSPSREHEQFF
TRBV23-1	TRBJ1-5	CASSHSGQDNQPQHF
TRBV19	TRBJ1-5	CASRQGAPANQPQHF
TRBV12-5	TRBJ1-1	CASGAGGARTEAFF
TRBV4-1	TRBJ1-2	CASSRGRGYTF
TRBV2	TRBJ1-5	CASHPGQGTGQPQHF
TRBV4-1	TRBJ1-3	CASSQLQGYSGNTIYF
TRBV28	TRBJ2-7	CASSHRQGPLEQYF
TRBV11-2	TRBJ2-7	CASSHFLFSVYEQYF
TRBV18	TRBJ1-1	CASSRTDLNTEAFF
TRBV25-1	TRBJ1-2	CASSRTFGTPSTF
TRBV3-1/TRBV3-2	TRBJ1-5	CASSHRSYRGKQPQHF
TRBV5-8	TRBJ2-3	CASSLGQVADTQYF
TRBV11-2	TRBJ1-5	CASSAGDRARRYSNQPQHF
TRBV19	TRBJ2-3	CASQGPSGGASFSDTQYF
TRBV10-3	TRBJ1-1	CAISLDGNEAFF
TRBV5-5	TRBJ1-5	CASSLGTGPNQPQHF
TRBV5-6	TRBJ2-7	CASSLPGASSGGYEQYF
TRBV11-2	TRBJ1-2	CASSLAQLNYGYTF
TRBV5-1	TRBJ1-1	CASSHDRGMNTEAFF
TRBV13	TRBJ2-3	CASSPPTQKRGRADTQYF
TRBV6-1	TRBJ1-5	CASSELGGGQPQHF
TRBV5-1	TRBJ1-1	CASSLSAGRSEAFF
TRBV6-5	TRBJ2-3	CASSYAGALTDTQYF
TRBV7-9	TRBJ1-2	CASSLEAARNGYTF
TRBV7-3	TRBJ1-1	CASSSGMNTEAFF
TRBV5-4	TRBJ2-7	CASSLGTGDEQYF
TRBV30	TRBJ1-1	CASRVQASTEAFF
TRBV11-2	TRBJ2-3	CASSSPTSSTDTQYF
TRBV5-6	TRBJ1-3	CASSLTGTGNTIYF
TRBV2	TRBJ1-2	CASSVRGNGYTF
TRBV7-8	TRBJ1-5	CASSLERGWGNQPQHF
TRBV5-1	TRBJ2-7	CASRTGVSYEQYF
TRBV30	TRBJ2-7	CAWSVAGYSYEQYF
TRBV30	TRBJ2-7	CAWSVDLNSYEQYF
TRBV2	TRBJ2-1	CASRDRDRRNNEQFF
TRBV14	TRBJ1-4	CASSQEATRRNEKLFF
TRBV5-1	TRBJ1-6	CASSLGDSTGNSPLHF
TRBV11-2	TRBJ1-6	CASRWTGGGNSPLHF
TRBV29-1	TRBJ2-1	CSVDGLRTYNEQFF
TRBV2	TRBJ1-2	CASRDPGDGYTF
TRBV6-5	TRBJ2-7	CASSYGRAPIYEQYF
TRBV5-4	TRBJ2-1	CASSSGGDNYNEQFF
TRBV3-1/TRBV3-2	TRBJ1-1	CASSQGGQFGSEAFF